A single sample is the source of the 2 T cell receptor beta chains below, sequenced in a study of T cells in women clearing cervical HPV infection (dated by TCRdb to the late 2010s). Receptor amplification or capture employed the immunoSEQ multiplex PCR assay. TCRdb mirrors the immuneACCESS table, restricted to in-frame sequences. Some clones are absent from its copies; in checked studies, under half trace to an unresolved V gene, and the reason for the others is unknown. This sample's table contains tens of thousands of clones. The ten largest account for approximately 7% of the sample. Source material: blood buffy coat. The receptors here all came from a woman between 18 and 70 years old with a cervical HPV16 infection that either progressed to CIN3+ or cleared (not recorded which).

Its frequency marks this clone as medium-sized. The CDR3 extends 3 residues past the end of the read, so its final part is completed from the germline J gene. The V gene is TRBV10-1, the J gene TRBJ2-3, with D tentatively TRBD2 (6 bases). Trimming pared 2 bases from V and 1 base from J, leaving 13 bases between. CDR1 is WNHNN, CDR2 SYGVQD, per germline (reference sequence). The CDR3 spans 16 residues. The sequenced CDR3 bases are TGCGCCAGCAGTGAGGAACCGGGACTTCGCACAGATACG. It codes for CASSEEPGLRTDT. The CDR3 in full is CASSEEPGLRTDTQYF.

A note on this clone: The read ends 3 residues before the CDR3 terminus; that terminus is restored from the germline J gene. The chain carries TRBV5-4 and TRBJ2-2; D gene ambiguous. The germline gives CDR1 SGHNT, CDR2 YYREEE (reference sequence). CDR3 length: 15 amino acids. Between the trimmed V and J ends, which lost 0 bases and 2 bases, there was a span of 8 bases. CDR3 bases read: TGTGCCAGCAGCTTGGGGCCTTCCAACACCGGGGAG. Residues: CASSLGPSNTGE. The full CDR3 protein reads CASSLGPSNTGELFF.